Listed below are T cell receptor beta chains from one sample, sequenced in a study of T cell repertoires in ileal Crohn's disease. Sequencing was performed with immunoSEQ multiplex PCR; in TCRdb, only in-frame clones are kept and a portion is missing. Here the sample spans about 8,400 clones, around three quarters being singletons. Sequencing used ileal tissue. Source of these receptors: an adult with Crohn's disease. Each CDR3 is given with its conserved first and last residue. A D gene is named only where the DNA matches it firmly. Rows give clone size only sometimes, using once, few, many, or a class for an expanded clone.

d_call: -
cdr3_length: 17
v_call: TRBV4-1
clone_size: -
j_call: TRBJ1-3
cdr3_nt: TGCGCCAGCAGCCAAGATCTGGACAGCCCGGCAGGAAACACCATATATTTT
cdr3_aa: CASSQDLDSPAGNTIYF

d_call: -
cdr3_length: 13
v_call: TRBV6-5
clone_size: -
j_call: TRBJ1-1
cdr3_nt: TGTGCCAGCAGCCGCGGTACGAACACTGAAGCTTTCTTT
cdr3_aa: CASSRGTNTEAFF

d_call: -
cdr3_length: 17
v_call: TRBV7-9
clone_size: -
j_call: TRBJ1-1
cdr3_nt: TGTGCCAGCAGCTTAGACCGACAGCCACCTTCGAACACTGAAGCTTTCTTT
cdr3_aa: CASSLDRQPPSNTEAFF

d_call: -
cdr3_length: 14
v_call: TRBV6-4
clone_size: -
j_call: TRBJ2-7
cdr3_nt: TGTGCCAGCAGTGACGTGGTAACGGCCTACGAGCAGTACTTC
cdr3_aa: CASSDVVTAYEQYF

d_call: TRBD1
cdr3_length: 15
v_call: TRBV6-1
clone_size: -
j_call: TRBJ2-7
cdr3_nt: TGTGCCAGCAGTGAAGAGGGACAGGGGGCTTACGAGCAGTACTTC
cdr3_aa: CASSEEGQGAYEQYF

d_call: TRBD1
cdr3_length: 16
v_call: TRBV5-1
clone_size: -
j_call: TRBJ2-1
cdr3_nt: TGCGCCAGCAGCTTCGGGACAGGGGGCGCAGGGAATGAGCAGTTCTTC
cdr3_aa: CASSFGTGGAGNEQFF

d_call: -
cdr3_length: 17
v_call: TRBV21-1
clone_size: -
j_call: TRBJ1-3
cdr3_nt: TGTGCCAGCAGCACACACCTGGGACAGGGCCCTGGAAACACCATATATTTT
cdr3_aa: CASSTHLGQGPGNTIYF

d_call: TRBD1
cdr3_length: 12
v_call: TRBV7-6
clone_size: once
j_call: TRBJ2-3
cdr3_nt: TGTGCCAGCAGCCCGACAGGGGGGACGCAGTATTTT
cdr3_aa: CASSPTGGTQYF

d_call: -
cdr3_length: 14
v_call: TRBV5-1
clone_size: -
j_call: TRBJ2-5
cdr3_nt: TGCGCCAGCAGCTTGAATAGCGGACAAGAGACCCAGTACTTC
cdr3_aa: CASSLNSGQETQYF

d_call: -
cdr3_length: 15
v_call: TRBV13
clone_size: -
j_call: TRBJ1-6
cdr3_nt: TGTGCCAGCAGATTAAAAGGGGCTTATAATTCACCCCTCCACTTT
cdr3_aa: CASRLKGAYNSPLHF

d_call: -
cdr3_length: 18
v_call: TRBV30
clone_size: -
j_call: TRBJ1-1
cdr3_nt: TGTGCCTGGAGTGTACGGGGAGGCAGGGCGAGAGGGGACACTGAAGCTTTCTTT
cdr3_aa: CAWSVRGGRARGDTEAFF

d_call: -
cdr3_length: 13
v_call: TRBV29-1
clone_size: -
j_call: TRBJ2-3
cdr3_nt: TGCAGCGTCCCCGCAGGCCGAGGGGATACGCAGTATTTT
cdr3_aa: CSVPAGRGDTQYF

d_call: -
cdr3_length: 14
v_call: TRBV14
clone_size: few
j_call: TRBJ1-4
cdr3_nt: TGCGCCAGCAGCCAGAACAGGGTTAGCGAAAAACTGTTTTTT
cdr3_aa: CASSQNRVSEKLFF

d_call: -
cdr3_length: 14
v_call: TRBV21-1
clone_size: few
j_call: TRBJ2-7
cdr3_nt: TGTGCCAGCAGCGCACAGGGAAAGAGGGCCGAGCAGTACTTC
cdr3_aa: CASSAQGKRAEQYF

d_call: -
cdr3_length: 13
v_call: TRBV6-1
clone_size: -
j_call: TRBJ2-2
cdr3_nt: TGTGCCAGCAGTCCCGCGGGCACCGGGGAGCTGTTTTTT
cdr3_aa: CASSPAGTGELFF

d_call: -
cdr3_length: 13
v_call: TRBV6-5
clone_size: -
j_call: TRBJ1-2
cdr3_nt: TGTGCCAGCAGTCCACAGGCTAACTATGGCTACACCTTC
cdr3_aa: CASSPQANYGYTF

d_call: TRBD2
cdr3_length: 17
v_call: TRBV4-1
clone_size: -
j_call: TRBJ2-5
cdr3_nt: TGCGCCAGCAGCCAAGATCTTGAGCGGGGGGTATCGGAGACCCAGTACTTC
cdr3_aa: CASSQDLERGVSETQYF

d_call: TRBD2
cdr3_length: 15
v_call: TRBV14
clone_size: once
j_call: TRBJ2-3
cdr3_nt: TGTGCCAGCAGCCAGCGGGGGGGCCCCACAGATACGCAGTATTTT
cdr3_aa: CASSQRGGPTDTQYF

d_call: -
cdr3_length: 16
v_call: TRBV6-5
clone_size: -
j_call: TRBJ2-5
cdr3_nt: TGTGCCAGCAGTTCGACAGGCCTTTTGGTTCAAGAGACCCAGTACTTC
cdr3_aa: CASSSTGLLVQETQYF

d_call: -
cdr3_length: 14
v_call: TRBV4-1
clone_size: -
j_call: TRBJ1-2
cdr3_nt: TGCGCCAGCAGCCACGTTGGGCCTAACTATGGCTACACCTTC
cdr3_aa: CASSHVGPNYGYTF

d_call: TRBD1
cdr3_length: 13
v_call: TRBV7-8
clone_size: -
j_call: TRBJ2-7
cdr3_nt: TGTGCCAGCACCCGGGACAGAGAGTACGAGCAGTACTTC
cdr3_aa: CASTRDREYEQYF

d_call: -
cdr3_length: 14
v_call: TRBV5-1
clone_size: few
j_call: TRBJ2-7
cdr3_nt: TGCGCCAGCAGCTTGGATGGGGGCGGATACGAGCAGTACTTC
cdr3_aa: CASSLDGGGYEQYF

d_call: TRBD2
cdr3_length: 13
v_call: TRBV10-2
clone_size: once
j_call: TRBJ2-7
cdr3_nt: TGCGCCAGCATTATAGCGGGAGGGTACGAGCAGTACTTC
cdr3_aa: CASIIAGGYEQYF

d_call: TRBD1
cdr3_length: 15
v_call: TRBV29-1
clone_size: -
j_call: TRBJ2-7
cdr3_nt: TGCAGCGTCGACAAGGGGACAGGGTCTTCCTACGAGCAGTACTTC
cdr3_aa: CSVDKGTGSSYEQYF

d_call: -
cdr3_length: 15
v_call: TRBV6-5
clone_size: -
j_call: TRBJ2-7
cdr3_nt: TGTGCCAGCAGTTACGTTGGAGGATCTACCTACGAGCAGTACTTC
cdr3_aa: CASSYVGGSTYEQYF

d_call: -
cdr3_length: 14
v_call: TRBV30
clone_size: few
j_call: TRBJ1-1
cdr3_nt: TGTGCCTGGAGCAAAAGGGGGACGGGGACTGAAGCTTTCTTT
cdr3_aa: CAWSKRGTGTEAFF

d_call: -
cdr3_length: 16
v_call: TRBV4-1
clone_size: -
j_call: TRBJ2-7
cdr3_nt: TGCGCCAGCAGCCCCCTTCCTGGGGCTCCCACCTACGAGCAGTACTTC
cdr3_aa: CASSPLPGAPTYEQYF

d_call: -
cdr3_length: 12
v_call: TRBV19
clone_size: -
j_call: TRBJ1-2
cdr3_nt: TGTGCCAGTAGTGAGACTCACTATGGCTACACCTTC
cdr3_aa: CASSETHYGYTF

d_call: -
cdr3_length: 16
v_call: TRBV12-1
clone_size: -
j_call: TRBJ2-7
cdr3_nt: TGTGCCAGCAGCACCCCGGGACTAGCGGGCCCTGGAGAGCAGTACTTC
cdr3_aa: CASSTPGLAGPGEQYF

d_call: TRBD1
cdr3_length: 15
v_call: TRBV6-6
clone_size: -
j_call: TRBJ1-5
cdr3_nt: TGTGCCAGCAGTTACCGGGACAGGAGGGATCAGCCCCAGCATTTT
cdr3_aa: CASSYRDRRDQPQHF

d_call: -
cdr3_length: 13
v_call: TRBV30
clone_size: -
j_call: TRBJ2-5
cdr3_nt: TGTGCCTGGAGCATGACAGTAGAAGAGACCCAGTACTTC
cdr3_aa: CAWSMTVEETQYF

d_call: -
cdr3_length: 11
v_call: TRBV7-9
clone_size: -
j_call: TRBJ2-7
cdr3_nt: TGTGCCAGCAGCTCGTACTACGAGCAGTACTTC
cdr3_aa: CASSSYYEQYF

d_call: -
cdr3_length: 14
v_call: TRBV18
clone_size: few
j_call: TRBJ1-1
cdr3_nt: TGTGCCAGCTTCAGCGACCGGCAGTTCACTGAAGCTTTCTTT
cdr3_aa: CASFSDRQFTEAFF

d_call: TRBD2
cdr3_length: 16
v_call: TRBV9
clone_size: -
j_call: TRBJ2-7
cdr3_nt: TGTGCCAGCAGCGGGGGGGGGAGCGGATGGGACTACGAGCAGTACTTC
cdr3_aa: CASSGGGSGWDYEQYF

d_call: -
cdr3_length: 13
v_call: TRBV6-5
clone_size: -
j_call: TRBJ2-7
cdr3_nt: TGTGCCAGCAGTATTAGCGGCCCCTACGAGCAGTACTTC
cdr3_aa: CASSISGPYEQYF

d_call: -
cdr3_length: 15
v_call: TRBV23-1
clone_size: -
j_call: TRBJ1-2
cdr3_nt: TGCGCCAGCAGTCAACCTCGTAAGGGGAGGTGCGGCTACACCTTC
cdr3_aa: CASSQPRKGRCGYTF

d_call: -
cdr3_length: 18
v_call: TRBV19
clone_size: -
j_call: TRBJ1-3
cdr3_nt: TGTGCCAGTAGTATTGGGTGGAGCAGCCCTTCCTCTGGAAACACCATATATTTT
cdr3_aa: CASSIGWSSPSSGNTIYF

d_call: TRBD2
cdr3_length: 15
v_call: TRBV18
clone_size: -
j_call: TRBJ2-1
cdr3_nt: TGTGCCAGCTCACTTCGGACTAGCGGGAACAATGAGCAGTTCTTC
cdr3_aa: CASSLRTSGNNEQFF

d_call: -
cdr3_length: 13
v_call: TRBV6-1
clone_size: -
j_call: TRBJ2-5
cdr3_nt: TGTGCCAGCAGTTCCCAGGGGTTGGAGACCCAGTACTTC
cdr3_aa: CASSSQGLETQYF

d_call: TRBD1
cdr3_length: 16
v_call: TRBV9
clone_size: -
j_call: TRBJ1-1
cdr3_nt: TGTGCCAGCAGCGTCGGGACAGACCTCATGAACACTGAAGCTTTCTTT
cdr3_aa: CASSVGTDLMNTEAFF

d_call: -
cdr3_length: 16
v_call: TRBV6-6
clone_size: -
j_call: TRBJ2-1
cdr3_nt: TGTGCCAGCAGTTACTCACCCGGGAGTATTTACAATGAGCAGTTCTTC
cdr3_aa: CASSYSPGSIYNEQFF

d_call: TRBD1
cdr3_length: 18
v_call: TRBV7-9
clone_size: -
j_call: TRBJ2-1
cdr3_nt: TGTGCCAGCAGCCAGGGGACAGGGGCCGCGAGGGCCTACAATGAGCAGTTCTTC
cdr3_aa: CASSQGTGAARAYNEQFF

d_call: -
cdr3_length: 13
v_call: TRBV2
clone_size: few
j_call: TRBJ1-2
cdr3_nt: TGTGCCAGCAGTGGAAACAGAATCTATGGCTACACCTTC
cdr3_aa: CASSGNRIYGYTF

d_call: TRBD1
cdr3_length: 13
v_call: TRBV5-8
clone_size: -
j_call: TRBJ1-2
cdr3_nt: TGTGCCAGCAGCCGGGACAGGGTGGATGGCTACACCTTC
cdr3_aa: CASSRDRVDGYTF

d_call: TRBD1
cdr3_length: 15
v_call: TRBV5-1
clone_size: -
j_call: TRBJ1-6
cdr3_nt: TGCGCCAGCAGCCCCGAGGGACAGCGAAATTCACCCCTCCACTTT
cdr3_aa: CASSPEGQRNSPLHF

d_call: TRBD1
cdr3_length: 15
v_call: TRBV5-1
clone_size: few
j_call: TRBJ2-7
cdr3_nt: TGCGCCAGCAGCCCGGATGGGGCAGGGGGATCCGAGCAGTACTTC
cdr3_aa: CASSPDGAGGSEQYF

d_call: -
cdr3_length: 13
v_call: TRBV7-9
clone_size: medium-sized
j_call: TRBJ2-3
cdr3_nt: TGTGCCAGCAGCGGGCGCCCCGCAGATACGCAGTATTTT
cdr3_aa: CASSGRPADTQYF

d_call: -
cdr3_length: 15
v_call: TRBV5-6
clone_size: -
j_call: TRBJ2-7
cdr3_nt: TGTGCCAGCAGCTTGGGTCCTATGACAAACTACGAGCAGTACTTC
cdr3_aa: CASSLGPMTNYEQYF

d_call: -
cdr3_length: 14
v_call: TRBV6-5
clone_size: -
j_call: TRBJ2-5
cdr3_nt: TGTGCCAGCAGTGCGTCCCCGTTGCGGGAGACCCAGTACTTC
cdr3_aa: CASSASPLRETQYF

d_call: TRBD1
cdr3_length: 15
v_call: TRBV7-3
clone_size: once
j_call: TRBJ2-7
cdr3_nt: TGTGCCAGCAGCAAGGACAGGGCGGCCCTCTACGAGCAGTACTTC
cdr3_aa: CASSKDRAALYEQYF